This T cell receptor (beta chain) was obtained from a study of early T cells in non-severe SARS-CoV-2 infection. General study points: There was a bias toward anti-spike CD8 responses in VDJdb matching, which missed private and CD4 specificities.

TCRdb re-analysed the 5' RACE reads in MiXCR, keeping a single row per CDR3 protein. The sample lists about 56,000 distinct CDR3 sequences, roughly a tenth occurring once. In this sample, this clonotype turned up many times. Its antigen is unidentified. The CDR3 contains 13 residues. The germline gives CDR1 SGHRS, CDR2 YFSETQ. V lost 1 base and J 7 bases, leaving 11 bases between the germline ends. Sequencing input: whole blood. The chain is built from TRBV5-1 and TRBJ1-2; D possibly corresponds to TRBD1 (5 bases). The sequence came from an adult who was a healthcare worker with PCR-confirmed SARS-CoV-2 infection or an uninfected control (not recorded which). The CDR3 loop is CASSLLGDLGYTF. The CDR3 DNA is TGCGCCAGCAGCTTGCTGGGGGATCTTGGCTACACCTTC.